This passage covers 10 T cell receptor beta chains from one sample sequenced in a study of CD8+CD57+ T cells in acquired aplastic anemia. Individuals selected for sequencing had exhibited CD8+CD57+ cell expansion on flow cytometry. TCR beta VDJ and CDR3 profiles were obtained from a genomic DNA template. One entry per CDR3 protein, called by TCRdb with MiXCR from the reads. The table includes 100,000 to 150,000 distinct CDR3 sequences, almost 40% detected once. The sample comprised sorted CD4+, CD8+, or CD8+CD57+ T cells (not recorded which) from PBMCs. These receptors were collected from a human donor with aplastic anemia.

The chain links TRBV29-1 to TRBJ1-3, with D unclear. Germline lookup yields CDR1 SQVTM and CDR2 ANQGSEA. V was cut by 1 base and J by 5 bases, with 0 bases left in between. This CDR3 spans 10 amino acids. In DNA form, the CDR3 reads TGCAGCGTTGAAGGAAACACCATATATTTT. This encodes CSVEGNTIYF.

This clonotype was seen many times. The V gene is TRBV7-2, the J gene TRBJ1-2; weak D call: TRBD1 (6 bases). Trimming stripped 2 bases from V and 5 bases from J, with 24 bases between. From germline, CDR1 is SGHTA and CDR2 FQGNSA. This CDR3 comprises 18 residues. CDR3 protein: CASSLFSTQTGSFYGYTF. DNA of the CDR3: TGTGCCAGCAGCTTATTTTCCACGCAGACAGGTAGCTTTTATGGCTACACCTTC. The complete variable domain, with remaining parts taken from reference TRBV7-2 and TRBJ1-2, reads GAGVSQSPSNKVTEKGKDVELRCDPISGHTALYWYRQSLGQGLEFLIYFQGNSAPDKSGLPSDRFSAERTGGSVSTLTIQRTQQEDSAVYLCASSLFSTQTGSFYGYTFGSGTRLTVV.

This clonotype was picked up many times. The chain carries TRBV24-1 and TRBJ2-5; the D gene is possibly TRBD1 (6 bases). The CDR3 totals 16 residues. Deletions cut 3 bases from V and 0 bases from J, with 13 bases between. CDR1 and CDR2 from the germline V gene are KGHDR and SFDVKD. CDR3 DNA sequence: TGTGCCACCAGTGATACCCAGGGGATAAACCAAGAGACCCAGTACTTC. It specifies CATSDTQGINQETQYF.

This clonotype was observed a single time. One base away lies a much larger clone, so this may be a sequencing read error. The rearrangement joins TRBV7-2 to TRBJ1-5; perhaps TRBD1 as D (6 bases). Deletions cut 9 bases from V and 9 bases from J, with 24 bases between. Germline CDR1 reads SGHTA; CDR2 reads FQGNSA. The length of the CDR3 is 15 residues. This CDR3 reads CTRGGAGPPVRPQHF. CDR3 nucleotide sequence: TGTACCAGGGGGGGGGCAGGGCCCCCTGTTCGGCCCCAGCATTTT.

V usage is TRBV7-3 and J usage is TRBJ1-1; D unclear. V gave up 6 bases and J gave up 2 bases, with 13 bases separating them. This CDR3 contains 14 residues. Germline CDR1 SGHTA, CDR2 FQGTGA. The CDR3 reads CASSSETVNTEAFF. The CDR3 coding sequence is TGTGCCAGCAGTTCCGAGACGGTAAACACTGAAGCTTTCTTT.

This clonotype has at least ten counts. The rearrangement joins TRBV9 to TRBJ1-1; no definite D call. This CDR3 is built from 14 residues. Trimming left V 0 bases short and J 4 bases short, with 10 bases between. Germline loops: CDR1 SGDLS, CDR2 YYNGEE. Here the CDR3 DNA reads TGTGCCAGCAGCGTAGGGGTATTCGGCACTGAAGCTTTCTTT. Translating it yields CASSVGVFGTEAFF.

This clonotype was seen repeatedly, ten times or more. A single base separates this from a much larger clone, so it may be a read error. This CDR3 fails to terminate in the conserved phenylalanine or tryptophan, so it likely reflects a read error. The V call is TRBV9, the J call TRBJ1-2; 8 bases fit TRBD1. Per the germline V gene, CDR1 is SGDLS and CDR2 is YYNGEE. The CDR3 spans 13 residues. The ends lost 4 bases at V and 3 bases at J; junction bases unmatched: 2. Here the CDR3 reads CASSPDRDYGYTL. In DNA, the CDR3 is TGTGCCAGCAGCCCGGACAGGGACTATGGCTACACCCTC.

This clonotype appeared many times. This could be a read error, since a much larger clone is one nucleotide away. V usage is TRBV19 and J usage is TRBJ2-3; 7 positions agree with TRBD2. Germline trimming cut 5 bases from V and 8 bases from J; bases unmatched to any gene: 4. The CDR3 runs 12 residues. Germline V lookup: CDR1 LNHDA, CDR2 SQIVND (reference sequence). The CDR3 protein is CASSDRGGTQYF. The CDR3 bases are TGTGCCAGTAGTGATCGCGGGGGTACGCAGTATTTT.

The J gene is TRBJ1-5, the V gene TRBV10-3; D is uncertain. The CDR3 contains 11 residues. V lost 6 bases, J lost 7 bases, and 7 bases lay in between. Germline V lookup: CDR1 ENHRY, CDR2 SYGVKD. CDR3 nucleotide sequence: TGTGCCATCAGGGAAGGACAGCCCCAGCATTTT. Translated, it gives CAIREGQPQHF.

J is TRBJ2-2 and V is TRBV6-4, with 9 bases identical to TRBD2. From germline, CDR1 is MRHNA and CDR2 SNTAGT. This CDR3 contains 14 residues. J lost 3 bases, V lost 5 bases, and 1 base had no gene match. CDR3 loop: CASSPSGDTGELFF. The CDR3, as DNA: TGTGCCAGCAGTCCTAGCGGGGACACCGGGGAGCTGTTTTTT.